The 6 T cell receptor beta chains in this list originate from one sample, sequenced in a study of technical replicates of blood from several donors. Libraries were prepared by immunoSEQ multiplex PCR; TCRdb keeps only in-frame clonotypes and omits some of them. The sample has some 15,000 clones, around 84% seen once. Material: PBMCs. The source is a human donor in good health.

CDR3 sequence (DNA): TGCGCCAGCAGCTTGGCTGCAGGGGGCACAGATACGCAGTATTTT. This encodes CASSLAAGGTDTQYF. J is TRBJ2-3 and V is TRBV5-1; D possibly corresponds to TRBD1 (6 bases). The CDR3 covers 15 residues. Germline V gene data show CDR1 as SGHRS and CDR2 as YFSETQ. Trimming cost V 0 bases and J 1 base, with 9 bases left between them.

This chain joins TRBV28 and TRBJ1-5; 7 bases map to TRBD1. Germline V CDR1 and CDR2: MDHEN, SYDVKM. V gave up 5 bases and J gave up 0 bases; unmatched junction bases: 1. The CDR3 is made up of 14 amino acids. The CDR3 reads CASSQGGSNQPQHF. The CDR3 DNA reads TGTGCCAGCAGTCAGGGGGGTAGCAATCAGCCCCAGCATTTT. The variable domain in full, with the rest retrieved from reference TRBV28 and TRBJ1-5, is DVKVTQSSRYLVKRTGEKVFLECVQDMDHENMFWYRQDPGLGLRLIYFSYDVKMKEKGDIPEGYSVSREKKERFSLILESASTNQTSMYLCASSQGGSNQPQHFGDGTRLSIL.

This rearrangement joins TRBV7-9 to TRBJ2-2; tentative D call: TRBD1 (6 bases). CDR1 is SEHNR and CDR2 is FQNEAQ in the germline V gene (reference sequence). V lost 2 bases to trimming and J lost 4 bases, with 14 bases between them. The CDR3 has 16 amino acids. In DNA form, the CDR3 reads TGTGCCAGCAGCTTATCTCCGGACAGTGCCACCGGGGAGCTGTTTTTT. It specifies CASSLSPDSATGELFF. Full variable domain (remainder filled in from reference TRBV7-9 and TRBJ2-2): DTGVSQNPRHKITKRGQNVTFRCDPISEHNRLYWYRQTLGQGPEFLTYFQNEAQLEKSRLLSDRFSAERPKGSFSTLEIQRTEQGDSAMYLCASSLSPDSATGELFFGEGSRLTVL.

The chain couples TRBV5-6 to TRBJ2-7; 9 nucleotides match TRBD1. The CDR3 spans 13 residues. The V and J ends lost 5 bases and 3 bases, in that order; junction bases with no gene match: 3. CDR1 is SGHDT and CDR2 is YYEEEE in the germline V gene. CDR3 protein: CASRKGQGYEQYF. CDR3 sequence (DNA): TGTGCCAGCAGAAAGGGACAGGGCTACGAGCAGTACTTC.

The chain is built from TRBV29-1 and TRBJ1-1; 9 bases line up with TRBD1. The germline V gene encodes CDR1 SQVTM and CDR2 ANQGSEA. J lost 6 bases, V lost 6 bases, and 5 bases had no gene match. The CDR3 loop spans 12 amino acids. Written as DNA, the CDR3 is TGCAGCGTAGGACAGGGGAGTTCTGAAGCTTTCTTT. Its translation: CSVGQGSSEAFF.

V is TRBV28 and J is TRBJ2-7; maybe TRBD2 (5 bases). CDR3 length equals 19 residues. The V end was cut by 3 bases, the J end by 2 bases, with 26 bases between. CDR1 is MDHEN, CDR2 SYDVKM, per germline. The CDR3 reads CASSFNPVNLRPGTYEQYF. The CDR3 DNA reads TGTGCCAGCAGTTTTAATCCTGTGAATCTGCGGCCGGGAACCTACGAGCAGTACTTC.